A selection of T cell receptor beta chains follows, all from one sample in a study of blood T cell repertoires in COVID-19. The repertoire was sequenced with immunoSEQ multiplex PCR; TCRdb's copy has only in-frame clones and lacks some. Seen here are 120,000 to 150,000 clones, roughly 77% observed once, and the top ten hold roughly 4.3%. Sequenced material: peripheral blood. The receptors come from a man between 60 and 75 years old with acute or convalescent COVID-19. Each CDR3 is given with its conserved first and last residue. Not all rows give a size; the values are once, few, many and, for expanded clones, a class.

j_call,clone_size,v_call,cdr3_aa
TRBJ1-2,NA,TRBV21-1,CASSKAIRTGAGYTF
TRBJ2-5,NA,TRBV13,CASSLLGGQSRETQYF
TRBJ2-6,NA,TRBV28,CASSLEGAGANVLTF
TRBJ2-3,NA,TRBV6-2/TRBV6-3,CASSGTGGATQYF
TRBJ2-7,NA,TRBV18,CASSPRGVSYEQYF
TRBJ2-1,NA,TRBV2,CASFPAGSEQFF
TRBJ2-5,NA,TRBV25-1,CASRQGAQETQYF
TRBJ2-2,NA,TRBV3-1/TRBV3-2,CASSQALAGGYTGELFF
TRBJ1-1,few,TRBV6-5,CASSYATAGGYTEAFF
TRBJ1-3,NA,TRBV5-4,CASSRQGSGNTIYF
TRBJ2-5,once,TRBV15,CATSTGTDSQETQYF
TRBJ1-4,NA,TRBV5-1,CASSSGTGTNEKLFF
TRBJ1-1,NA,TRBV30,CAWGTGMDTEAFF
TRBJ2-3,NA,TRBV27,CASSQTSGWGTDTQYF
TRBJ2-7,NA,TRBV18,CASSPRDRGTYEQYF
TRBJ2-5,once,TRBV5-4,CASSGRFGAGGQETQYF
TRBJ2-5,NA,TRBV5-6,CASSSQGPGETQYF
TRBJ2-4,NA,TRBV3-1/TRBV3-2,CASSPFRAGENIQYF
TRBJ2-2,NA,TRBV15,CATSPGQVYAGELFF
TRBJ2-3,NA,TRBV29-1,CSARAGSSGRDTQYF
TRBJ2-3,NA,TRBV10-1,CASSWAADTQYF
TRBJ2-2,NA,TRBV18,CASSQNPGLAASTGELFF
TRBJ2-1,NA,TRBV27,CASSSIAGLANEQFF